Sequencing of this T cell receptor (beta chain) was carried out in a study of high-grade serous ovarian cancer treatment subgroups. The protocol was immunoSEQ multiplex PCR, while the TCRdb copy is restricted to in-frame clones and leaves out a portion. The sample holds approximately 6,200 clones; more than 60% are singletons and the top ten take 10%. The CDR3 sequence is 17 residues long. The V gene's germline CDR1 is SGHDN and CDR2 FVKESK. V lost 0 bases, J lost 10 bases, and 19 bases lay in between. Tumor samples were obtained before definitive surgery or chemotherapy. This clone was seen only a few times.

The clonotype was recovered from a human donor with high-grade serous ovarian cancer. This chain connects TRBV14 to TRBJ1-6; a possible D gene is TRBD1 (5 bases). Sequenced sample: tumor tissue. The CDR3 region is CASSQDPYGGAGSPLHF. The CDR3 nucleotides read TGTGCCAGCAGCCAAGACCCCTATGGAGGGGCCGGATCACCCCTCCACTTT.